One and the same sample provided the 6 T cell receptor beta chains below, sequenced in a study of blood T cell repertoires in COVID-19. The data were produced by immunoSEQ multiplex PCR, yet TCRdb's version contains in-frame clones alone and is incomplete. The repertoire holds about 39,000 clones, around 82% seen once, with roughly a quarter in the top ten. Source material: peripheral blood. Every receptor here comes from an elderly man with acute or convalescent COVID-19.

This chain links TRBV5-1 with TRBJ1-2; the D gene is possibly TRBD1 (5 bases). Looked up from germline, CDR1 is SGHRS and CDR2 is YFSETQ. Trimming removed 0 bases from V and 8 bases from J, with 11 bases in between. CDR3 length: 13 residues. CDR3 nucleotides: TGCGCCAGCAGCTTGGAGGCAGGGCGGGGCTACACCTTC. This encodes CASSLEAGRGYTF.

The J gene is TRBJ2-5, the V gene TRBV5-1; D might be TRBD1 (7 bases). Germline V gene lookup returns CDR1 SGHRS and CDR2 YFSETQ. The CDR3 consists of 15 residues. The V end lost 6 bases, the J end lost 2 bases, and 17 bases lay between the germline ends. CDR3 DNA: TGCGCCAGCACCCAATCCAGGGGGGTACAAGAGACCCAGTACTTC. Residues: CASTQSRGVQETQYF.

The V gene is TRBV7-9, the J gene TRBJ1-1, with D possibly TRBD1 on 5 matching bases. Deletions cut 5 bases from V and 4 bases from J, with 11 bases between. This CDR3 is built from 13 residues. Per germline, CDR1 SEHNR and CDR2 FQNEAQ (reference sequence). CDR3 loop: CASSLSQGTEAFF. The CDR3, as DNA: TGTGCCAGCAGCCTCAGTCAGGGCACTGAAGCTTTCTTT.

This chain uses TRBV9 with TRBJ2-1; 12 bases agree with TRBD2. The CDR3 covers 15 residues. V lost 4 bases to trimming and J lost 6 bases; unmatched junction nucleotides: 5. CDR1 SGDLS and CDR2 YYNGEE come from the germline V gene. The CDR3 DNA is TGTGCCAGCAGCCCCGGACTAGCGGGACTCAATGAGCAGTTCTTC. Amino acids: CASSPGLAGLNEQFF.

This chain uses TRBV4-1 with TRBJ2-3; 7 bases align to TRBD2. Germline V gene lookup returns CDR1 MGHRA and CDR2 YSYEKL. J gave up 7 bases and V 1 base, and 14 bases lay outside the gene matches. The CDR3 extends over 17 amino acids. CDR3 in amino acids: CASSQVYSGLGRNTQYF. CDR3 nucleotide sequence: TGCGCCAGCAGCCAAGTATACTCAGGACTAGGGAGGAATACGCAGTATTTT.

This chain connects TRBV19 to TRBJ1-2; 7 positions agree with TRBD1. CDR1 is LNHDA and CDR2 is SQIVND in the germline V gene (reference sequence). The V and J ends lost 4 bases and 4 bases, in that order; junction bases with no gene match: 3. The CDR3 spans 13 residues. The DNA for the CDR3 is TGTGCCAGTAGTAGGGGGGACAGCTATGGCTACACCTTC. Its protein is CASSRGDSYGYTF.